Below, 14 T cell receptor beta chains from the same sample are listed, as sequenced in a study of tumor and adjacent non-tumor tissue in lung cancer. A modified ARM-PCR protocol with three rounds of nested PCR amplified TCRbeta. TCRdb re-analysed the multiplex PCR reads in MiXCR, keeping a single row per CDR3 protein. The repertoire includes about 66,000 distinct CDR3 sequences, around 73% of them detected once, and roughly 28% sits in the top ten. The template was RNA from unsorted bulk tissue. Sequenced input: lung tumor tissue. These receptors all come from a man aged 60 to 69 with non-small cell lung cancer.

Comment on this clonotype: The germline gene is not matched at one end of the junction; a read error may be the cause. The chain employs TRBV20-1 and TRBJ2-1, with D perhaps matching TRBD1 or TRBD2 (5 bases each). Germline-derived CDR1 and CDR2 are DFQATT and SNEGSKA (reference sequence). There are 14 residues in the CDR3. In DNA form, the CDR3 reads TGCAGTGCTAGCCGGGACGGCTCCTACAATGAACAGTTCTTC. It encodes CSASRDGSYNEQFF.

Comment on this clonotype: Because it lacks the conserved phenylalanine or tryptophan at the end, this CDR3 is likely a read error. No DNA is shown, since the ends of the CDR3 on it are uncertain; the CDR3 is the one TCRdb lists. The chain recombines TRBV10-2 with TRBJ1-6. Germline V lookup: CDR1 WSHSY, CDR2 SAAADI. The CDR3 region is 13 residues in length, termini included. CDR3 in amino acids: CAGSESNNSPLYL.

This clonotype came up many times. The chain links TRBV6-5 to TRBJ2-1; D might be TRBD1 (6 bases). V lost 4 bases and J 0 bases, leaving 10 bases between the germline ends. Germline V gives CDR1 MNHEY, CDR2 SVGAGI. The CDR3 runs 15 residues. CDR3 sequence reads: CASSLGQSSYNEQFF. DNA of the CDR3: TGTGCCAGCAGTTTAGGACAGTCCTCCTACAATGAGCAGTTCTTC.

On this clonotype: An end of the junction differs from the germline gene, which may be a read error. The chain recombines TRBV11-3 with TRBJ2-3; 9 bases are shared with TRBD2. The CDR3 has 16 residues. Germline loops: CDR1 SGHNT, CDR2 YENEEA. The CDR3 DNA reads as TGTGCCAGCAGCATTGGACTAGCGAATAGCACAGATACACAGTATTTT. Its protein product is CASSIGLANSTDTQYF.

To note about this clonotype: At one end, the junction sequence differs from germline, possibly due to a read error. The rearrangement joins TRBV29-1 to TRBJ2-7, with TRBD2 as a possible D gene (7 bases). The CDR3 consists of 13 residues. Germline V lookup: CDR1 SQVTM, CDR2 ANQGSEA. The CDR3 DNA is TGCTGCATTGCCGGGGGGAGGGGGTACGAGCAGTATTTC. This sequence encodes CCIAGGRGYEQYF.

Written as DNA, the CDR3 is TGTGCCAGTATATCCGAGAGGATCTCCTACGAGCAGTACTTC. It is translated as CASISERISYEQYF. The rearrangement joins TRBV6-6 to TRBJ2-7; no firm D call. The V gene's germline CDR1 is MNHNY and CDR2 SVGAGI (reference sequence). Deletions cut 9 bases from V and 0 bases from J, with 15 bases between. CDR3 length equals 14 residues.

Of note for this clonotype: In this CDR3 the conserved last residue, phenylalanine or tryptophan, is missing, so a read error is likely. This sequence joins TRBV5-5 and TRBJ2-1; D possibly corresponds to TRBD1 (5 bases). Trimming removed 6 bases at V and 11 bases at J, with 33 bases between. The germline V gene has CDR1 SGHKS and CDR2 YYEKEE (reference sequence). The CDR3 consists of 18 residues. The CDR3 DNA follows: TGTGCCAGCACAAGGCAGGGTGCTCGAAGGGTCCAGCTGAATCAGCAGTTCTTG. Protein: CASTRQGARRVQLNQQFL.

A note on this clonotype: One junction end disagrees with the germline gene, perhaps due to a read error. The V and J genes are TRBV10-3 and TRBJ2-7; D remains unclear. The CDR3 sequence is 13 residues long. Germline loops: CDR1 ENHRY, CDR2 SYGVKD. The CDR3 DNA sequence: TGTGCCATCAGTGGGACCTACTCCTATGAGCTGTACTTC. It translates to CAISGTYSYELYF.

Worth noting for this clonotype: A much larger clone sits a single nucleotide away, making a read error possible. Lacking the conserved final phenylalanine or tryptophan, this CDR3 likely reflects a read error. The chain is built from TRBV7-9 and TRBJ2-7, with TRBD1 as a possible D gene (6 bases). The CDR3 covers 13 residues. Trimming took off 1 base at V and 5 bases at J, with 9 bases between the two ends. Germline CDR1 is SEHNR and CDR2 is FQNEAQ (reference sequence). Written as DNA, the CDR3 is TGTGCCAGCAGCTTAGGTAACAGGGACGAGCAGTACTCC. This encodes CASSLGNRDEQYS.

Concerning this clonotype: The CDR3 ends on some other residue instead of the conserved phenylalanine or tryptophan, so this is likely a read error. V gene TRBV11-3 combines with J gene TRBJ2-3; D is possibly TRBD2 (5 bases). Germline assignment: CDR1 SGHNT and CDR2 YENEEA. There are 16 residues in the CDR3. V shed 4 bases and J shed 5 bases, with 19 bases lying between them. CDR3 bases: TGTGCCAGCAGCTCCGGGCTAGCAGATAGAATAGATACGCAGTATTCT. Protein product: CASSSGLADRIDTQYS.

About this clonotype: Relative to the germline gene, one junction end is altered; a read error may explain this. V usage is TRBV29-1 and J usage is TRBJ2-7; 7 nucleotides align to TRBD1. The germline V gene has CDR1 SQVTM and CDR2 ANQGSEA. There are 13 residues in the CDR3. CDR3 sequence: CSATGAKSYEQYF. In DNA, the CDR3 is TGCAGCGCAACAGGGGCTAAGTCCTACGAACAGTACTTC.

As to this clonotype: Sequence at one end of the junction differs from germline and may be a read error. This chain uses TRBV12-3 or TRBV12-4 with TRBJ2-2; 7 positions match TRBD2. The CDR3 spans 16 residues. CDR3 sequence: CARSFFRPSGSGELFF. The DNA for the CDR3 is TGTGCCAGAAGTTTTTTCCGGCCTAGCGGTTCCGGGGAGCTGTTTTTT.

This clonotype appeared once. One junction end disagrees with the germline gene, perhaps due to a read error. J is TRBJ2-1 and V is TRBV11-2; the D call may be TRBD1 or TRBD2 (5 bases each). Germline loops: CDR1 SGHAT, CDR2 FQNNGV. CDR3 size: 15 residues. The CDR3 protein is CAGSLENVRGDEQFF. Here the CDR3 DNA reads TGTGCCGGCAGCCTAGAAAACGTACGGGGCGATGAGCAGTTCTTC.

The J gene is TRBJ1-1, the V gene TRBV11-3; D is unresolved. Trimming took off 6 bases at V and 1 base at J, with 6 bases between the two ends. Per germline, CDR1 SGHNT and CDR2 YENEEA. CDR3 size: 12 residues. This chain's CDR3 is CASREGNTEAFF. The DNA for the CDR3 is TGTGCCAGCAGGGAAGGGAACACTGAAGCTTTCTTT. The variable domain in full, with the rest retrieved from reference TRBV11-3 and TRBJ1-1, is EAGVVQSPRYKIIEKKQPVAFWCNPISGHNTLYWYLQNLGQGPELLIRYENEEAVDDSQLPKDRFSAERLKGVDSTLKIQPAELGDSAVYLCASREGNTEAFFGQGTRLTVV.